Below, one TCR beta chain is given with its context. This clone was detected a few times. Its antigen is still unknown. No clone much larger than this one lies a single base away; base qualities are absent. A second Seattle source provided samples from volunteer blood donors who had recovered from COVID-19. Each collaborating institution followed its own protocols to collect whole blood in K2EDTA tubes. For TCRbeta analysis, collaborators shipped samples in one of three forms: frozen whole blood, isolated PBMCs, or DNA extracted from either of those sample types. V and J lose 1 base and 1 base, and a span of 8 bases separates them. Taken from the germline V gene, the CDR1 and CDR2 loops are MNHNS and SASEGT. The CDR3 starts with the cysteine, ends with the phenylalanine, and has 15 residues. Solely the CDR3 DNA is kept, with 45 bases framed from the first base. TCRbeta CDR3 regions were amplified from genomic DNA using the immunoSEQ Assay, a bias-controlled multiplex PCR. The original methods were these. The number of nucleated cells in each sample was estimated from the amplification of reference gene primers within the assay. To quantify the absolute abundance of each unique TCRbeta CDR3 rearrangement, sequence reads were collapsed and filtered. For each sample, productive Simpson clonality was calculated as the square root of Simpson's diversity index across productive rearrangements. What TCRdb holds here is the immuneACCESS table cut down to in-frame rearrangements. Part of the clones is not present; checked against another copy, under half of the missing clones reflect an unresolved V gene, and the others are unexplained. That table is the source of V, J and clone size, and D and trimming were worked out from the DNA. Within this sample are about 220,000 clones, with around 87% of them counted one time only. More than 2.5% of the sample is in the top ten clones.

The data belong to a study of blood T cell repertoires in COVID-19 (TCRdb year 2020). About the full investigation: Collaborator samples came from the United States, Italy and Spain and covered acute and convalescent phases of COVID-19. The samples were drawn from two sources: the first 160 participants of the ongoing ImmuneRACE study, and fewer than 1,500 subjects contributed by 6 global collaborators. The dataset comprised deeply sampled blood TCRbeta repertoires from subjects exposed to, actively infected with, or recovered from COVID-19. Where HLA class I and class II types were available, the types were taken from metadata supplied by the sample provider, not from assay-based typing. The repertoires were released in a freely available public database intended as a resource for research on the immune response to SARS-CoV-2. The sample metadata nearly always contained a de-identified subject ID, COVID-19 status, age in years and sex. The prospective study material was composed of cDNA or gDNA derived from T cells, B-cell-depleted T cells, or PBMCs. Results the study describes overall, beyond this receptor: The amount of clinical and demographic metadata varied by source and participant and was provided uncurated.

This TCR was recovered from a woman aged 30 to 39 who had recovered from COVID-19. Here the chain combines TRBV6-1 and TRBJ1-3; a confident D gene designation cannot be given. Sequenced sample: peripheral blood. This receptor has the CDR3 CASSEDPGSGNTIYF. The nucleotides read TGTGCCAGCAGTGAAGACCCGGGTTCTGGAAACACCATATATTTT.